This T cell receptor (beta chain) came from a study of blood T cells in healthy people across ages. With respect to this clonotype: Its antigen is unknown. A much larger clone lies a single base off, so this may be a read error.

Germline CDR1 and CDR2: DFQATT and SNEGSKA (reference sequence). The CDR3 extends over 12 amino acids. Study outcomes and limitations: Estimated diversity across one million T cells was deemed an underestimate.

Healthy individuals of Caucasian origin from Russia, aged 6 to 90, served as donors. Isolating PBMCs gave at least 6 million of these cells per sample. A second PCR, run for about 6 to 12 cycles, used a sample-barcoded 5' primer plus a J-beta primer mix. In TCRdb, the 5' RACE reads were re-called with MiXCR into one record per CDR3 protein. Here the sample spans 1.6 million or so distinct CDR3 sequences, roughly 32% being singletons. The chain has TRBV20-1 and TRBJ1-2; D not certain. This receptor was identified in a woman aged 25 to 39 in good health. Material: blood. CDR3 in amino acids: CRAVGGDYGYTF. CDR3 coding DNA: TGCAGGGCCGTTGGTGGGGATTATGGCTACACCTTC.